These T cell receptor beta chains were read from a single sample in a study of blood T cell repertoires in COVID-19. Some clones are missing from TCRdb's copy, which holds only in-frame ones; the method was immunoSEQ multiplex PCR. The sample has just over 150,000 clones, over 85% seen once. The sequencing sample was made of peripheral blood. The receptors originated from a woman in her fifties or sixties with acute or convalescent COVID-19. Both conserved end residues are part of each CDR3. The D gene is left open where the match is weak.

>TRBV3-1/TRBV3-2|18|TRBJ1-6|NA
CASSQDPYTGFRGSPLHF
>TRBV11-2|14|TRBJ2-7|NA
CASSLEVLSYEQYF
>TRBV4-1|15|TRBJ2-7|NA
CASSAGTLSSYEQYF
>TRBV6-1|11|TRBJ2-7|NA
CASSEQGGTYF
>TRBV27|17|TRBJ2-3|TRBD1
CASSAIQGFGGTDTQYF
>TRBV19|13|TRBJ2-7|NA
CASSSGVSYEQYF
>TRBV10-1|17|TRBJ1-1|TRBD1
CASILTPMTGGNTEAFF
>TRBV6-5|11|TRBJ1-5|NA
CASRGARSQHF
>TRBV9|16|TRBJ2-3|NA
CASSVEGGISTDTQYF
>TRBV12-3/TRBV12-4|11|TRBJ2-3|NA
CAITAADTQYF
>TRBV4-3|14|TRBJ1-1|NA
CASSQEEGGPATFF
>TRBV20-1|11|TRBJ1-2|NA
CSAAGNYGYTF
>TRBV19|16|TRBJ2-1|TRBD2
CASHPGGAGAVDEQFF
>TRBV15|15|TRBJ1-4|TRBD1
CATSRAGGTNEKLFF
>TRBV2|12|TRBJ2-3|NA
CASRETVDTQYF
>TRBV19|14|TRBJ1-5|TRBD1
CASSTTGGFQPQHF
>TRBV6-5|12|TRBJ1-1|NA
CASRSDTSEAFF
>TRBV6-2/TRBV6-3|17|TRBJ1-5|TRBD1
CASSRAGTGIGNQPQHF
>TRBV6-2/TRBV6-3|15|TRBJ1-4|TRBD1
CASSPLGTGREKLFF
>TRBV7-9|15|TRBJ1-1|NA
CASSAPRDLNTEAFF
>TRBV6-2/TRBV6-3|17|TRBJ2-2|TRBD2
CASSYRLVGEGTGELFF
>TRBV24-1|16|TRBJ1-2|TRBD1
CATSDARGGANYGYTF
>TRBV7-9|14|TRBJ1-1|NA
CASSLPGYNTEAFF
>TRBV30|13|TRBJ1-3|NA
CAWSSYSGNTIYF
>TRBV15|17|TRBJ2-7|TRBD1
CATSREFGQGNPYEQYF
>TRBV15|15|TRBJ1-1|NA
CATSREAWGRTEAFF
>TRBV18|20|TRBJ2-1|NA
CASSPEAGASPLSSYNEQFF
>TRBV18|15|TRBJ1-2|TRBD1
CASSPYTGADYGYTF
>TRBV24-1|15|TRBJ2-2|TRBD1
CATSDDRDRSRELFF
>TRBV12-3/TRBV12-4|12|TRBJ2-7|NA
CASSDKAYEQYF
>TRBV5-6|16|TRBJ2-3|NA
CASSLDGGYSTDTQYF
>TRBV19|14|TRBJ1-1|TRBD1
CASSNTGGVAEAFF
>TRBV11-2|13|TRBJ2-7|TRBD2
CASSLSSGGAEDF
>TRBV12-5|13|TRBJ1-4|NA
CASGLYNDEKLFF
>TRBV9|18|TRBJ1-2|TRBD1
CASSPSLAFTGTAYGYTF
>TRBV24-1|14|TRBJ2-7|TRBD1
CATSDLGQDSEQYF
>TRBV5-6|19|TRBJ1-5|TRBD1
CASSQTTGGRLYSNQPQHF
>TRBV27|18|TRBJ2-3|TRBD2
CASSLEGLGGLITDTQYF
>TRBV20-1|13|TRBJ2-7|NA
CSASAGDSYEQYF
>TRBV5-4|13|TRBJ2-1|NA
CASSWGREYEQFF
>TRBV19|14|TRBJ1-2|TRBD1
CATDLAGTGVGYTF
>TRBV27|13|TRBJ1-2|NA
CASRAQGVPGYTF
>TRBV28|14|TRBJ2-1|NA
CASGGRTGYNEQFF
>TRBV7-9|15|TRBJ1-6|NA
CASSDRGYLDSPLHF
>TRBV7-3|14|TRBJ2-2|NA
CASSLIRNTGELFF